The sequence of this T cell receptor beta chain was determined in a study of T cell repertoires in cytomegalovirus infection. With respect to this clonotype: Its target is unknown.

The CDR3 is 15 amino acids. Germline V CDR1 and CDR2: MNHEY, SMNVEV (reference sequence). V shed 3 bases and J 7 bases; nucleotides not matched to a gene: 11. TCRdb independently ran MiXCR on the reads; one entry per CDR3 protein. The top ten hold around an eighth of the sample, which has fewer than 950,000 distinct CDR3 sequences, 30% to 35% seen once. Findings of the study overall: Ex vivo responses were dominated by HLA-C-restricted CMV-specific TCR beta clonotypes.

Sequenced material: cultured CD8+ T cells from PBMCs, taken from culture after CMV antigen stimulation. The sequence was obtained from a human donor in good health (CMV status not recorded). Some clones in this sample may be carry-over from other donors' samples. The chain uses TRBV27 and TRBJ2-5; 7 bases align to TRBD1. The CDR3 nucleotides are TGTGCCAGCAGTTTGGGGGACATTCCAGGGGGGACCCAGTACTTC. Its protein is CASSLGDIPGGTQYF.